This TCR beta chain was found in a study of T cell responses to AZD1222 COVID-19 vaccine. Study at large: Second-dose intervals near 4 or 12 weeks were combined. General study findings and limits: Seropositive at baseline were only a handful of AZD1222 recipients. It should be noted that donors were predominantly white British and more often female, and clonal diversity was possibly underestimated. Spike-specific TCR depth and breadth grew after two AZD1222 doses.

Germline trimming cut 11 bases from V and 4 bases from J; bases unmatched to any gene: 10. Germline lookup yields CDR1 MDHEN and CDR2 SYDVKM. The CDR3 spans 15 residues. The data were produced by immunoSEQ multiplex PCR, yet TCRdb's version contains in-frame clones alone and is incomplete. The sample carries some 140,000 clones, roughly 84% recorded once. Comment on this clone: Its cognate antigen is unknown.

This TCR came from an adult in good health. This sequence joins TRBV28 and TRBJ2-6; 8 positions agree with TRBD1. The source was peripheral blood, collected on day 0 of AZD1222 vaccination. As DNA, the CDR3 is TGTGCCGTCCAGACAGGGGCGTCCGGGGCCAACGTCCTGACTTTC. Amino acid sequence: CAVQTGASGANVLTF.